The T cell receptor (beta chain) under discussion was sequenced for a study of T cell responses to AZD1222 COVID-19 vaccine. Some clones are missing from TCRdb's copy, which holds only in-frame ones; the method was immunoSEQ multiplex PCR. The sample lists 100,000 to 150,000 clones, under 95% occurring once. V was trimmed by 1 base and J by 7 bases, leaving 15 bases between them. CDR1 and CDR2 from the germline V gene are SGHDT and YYEEEE. This CDR3 is built from 15 residues. The V call is TRBV5-6, the J call TRBJ2-1, with a weak D call TRBD1 (6 bases). The clonotype originates from an adult who received the AZD1222 COVID-19 vaccine. This material consisted of peripheral blood, taken 28 days after the second AZD1222 dose. For the CDR3, the DNA is TGTGCCAGCAGCTTGACAGGGATGATTAGGAATGAGCAGTTCTTC. Translating it yields CASSLTGMIRNEQFF.